The 12 T cell receptor beta chains in this list originate from one sample, sequenced in a study of blood T cell repertoires in COVID-19 (dated by TCRdb to the early 2020s). The library was prepared using the immunoSEQ multiplex PCR assay. TCRdb took over this immuneACCESS table, retaining in-frame rearrangements with V and J assigned. Such tables are incomplete; in checked studies, under half of the missing clones stem from an unresolved V gene, and the remainder is unexplained. Present in this sample are around 270,000 clones, 75% to 90% of which were seen just once. 3.5% to 5.5% of the sample lies in the top ten. The specimen sequenced was PBMCs or T cells enriched from blood (not recorded which). These receptors all come from a woman between 25 and 40 years old who had recovered from COVID-19.

The chain links TRBV28 to TRBJ2-1, with D perhaps TRBD2 (6 bases). Trimming removed 7 bases at V and 8 bases at J, with 15 bases between. Germline V gives CDR1 MDHEN, CDR2 SYDVKM. The CDR3 runs 13 residues. CDR3 coding DNA: TGTGCCAGCAACCCAGGAGGGACCCATGAGCAGTTCTTC. This translates into CASNPGGTHEQFF.

This chain joins TRBV14 and TRBJ1-6; no clear D gene. Germline-derived CDR1 and CDR2 are SGHDN and FVKESK. CDR3 size: 15 residues. Trimming took off 0 bases at V and 6 bases at J, with 9 bases between the two ends. The CDR3 here is CASSQDVQPNSPLHF. The CDR3, as DNA: TGTGCCAGCAGCCAAGACGTACAGCCTAATTCACCCCTCCACTTT.

The rearrangement uses TRBV20-1 and TRBJ2-1; 15 bases match TRBD2. The J segment lost 10 bases and the V segment lost 3 bases, leaving 7 bases of the junction unmatched. The germline V gene has CDR1 DFQATT and CDR2 SNEGSKA (reference sequence). The CDR3 runs 15 residues. CDR3 sequence reads: CSASQPGLAGGEQFF. CDR3 in DNA: TGCAGTGCTAGTCAACCGGGACTAGCGGGAGGAGAGCAGTTCTTC.

The V gene is TRBV3-1 (or the pseudogene TRBV3-2), the J gene TRBJ1-1; perhaps TRBD1 as D (6 bases). This CDR3 has 11 residues. Trimming took off 1 base at V and 11 bases at J, with 8 bases between the two ends. Per germline, CDR1 LGHDT and CDR2 YNNKEL (reference sequence). CDR3 sequence reads: CASSQGQEAFF. CDR3 bases: TGTGCCAGCAGCCAAGGACAGGAGGCTTTCTTT.

The rearrangement uses TRBV6-2 or TRBV6-3 and TRBJ1-5; 7 bases agree with TRBD1. V lost 5 bases, J lost 7 bases, and 11 bases stayed unmatched. CDR3 length: 15 residues. Germline assignment: CDR1 MNHEY and CDR2 SVGEGT. The CDR3 DNA sequence: TGTGCCAGCAGTGCCCCCGACAGGGTCGGACAGCCCCAGCATTTT. Translated: CASSAPDRVGQPQHF.

The rearrangement uses TRBV10-1 and TRBJ2-7, with 11 nucleotides matching TRBD1. The CDR3 has 14 residues. Per the germline V gene, CDR1 is WNHNN and CDR2 is SYGVQD (reference sequence). The junction had 2 bases not matched to a gene; V was cut back by 4 bases and J by 3 bases. The CDR3 DNA reads TGCGCCAGCAGTGCCGGGACAGGGGGCTACGAGCAGTACTTC. Its translation: CASSAGTGGYEQYF.

With respect to this clone: The same CDR3 is also encoded by other DNA sequences in this sample. This CDR3 is CASTVTYEQYF. As DNA, the CDR3 is TGTGCCAGCACGGTTACCTACGAGCAGTACTTC. V and J are TRBV2 and TRBJ2-7, with D hard to call. V gave up 7 bases and J gave up 2 bases, with 6 bases separating them. CDR1 and CDR2 (germline): SNHLY, FYNNEI. The CDR3 runs to 11 residues.

This chain joins TRBV15 and TRBJ2-1; 8 positions match TRBD2. CDR1 LNHNV and CDR2 YYDKDF come from the germline V gene (reference sequence). The CDR3 totals 15 residues. V was clipped by 8 bases and J by 4 bases; unmatched bases: 10. The CDR3 nucleotides are TGTGCCACCTCTGTTGAGCGGGGGAGGTACAATGAGCAGTTCTTC. Translating it yields CATSVERGRYNEQFF.

This clone was observed a single time. The chain combines TRBV28 with TRBJ1-5; possible D gene TRBD1, 6 bases. Trimming cost V 7 bases and J 2 bases, with 18 bases left between them. Per the germline V gene, CDR1 is MDHEN and CDR2 is SYDVKM. The CDR3 sequence is 16 residues long. CDR3 DNA sequence: TGTGCCAGCAAGGGAGGGGGGGCGCATGGCAATCAGCCCCAGCATTTT. Amino acids: CASKGGGAHGNQPQHF.

V gene TRBV10-1 combines with J gene TRBJ2-3, with TRBD1 matching 7 bases. CDR3 length: 16 residues. The V gene's germline CDR1 is WNHNN and CDR2 SYGVQD (reference sequence). Trimming at V came to 3 bases and at J to 4 bases, leaving 10 bases not matched to a gene. CDR3 DNA sequence: TGCGCCAGCAGTGAATTAGGACAGGCCTTCTCAGATACGCAGTATTTT. As protein: CASSELGQAFSDTQYF.

CDR3: CASSLASSEQFF. The CDR3, as DNA: TGTGCCAGCAGCTTGGCTAGCAGTGAGCAGTTCTTC. The chain employs TRBV5-6 and TRBJ2-1, with D possibly TRBD2 on 5 matching bases. Germline V gene lookup returns CDR1 SGHDT and CDR2 YYEEEE. The CDR3 is 12 residues long. Trimming removed 0 bases from V and 9 bases from J, with 7 bases in between.

This clone occurred a few times. The chain employs TRBV6-5 and TRBJ1-1; 8 nucleotides line up with TRBD1. V dropped 2 bases and J dropped 4; count of bases not matched to a gene: 6. The V gene's germline CDR1 is MNHEY and CDR2 SVGAGI. The length of the CDR3 is 15 residues. CDR3 region: CASSYTLQGVTEAFF. CDR3 sequence (DNA): TGTGCCAGCAGTTACACCCTACAGGGGGTCACTGAAGCTTTCTTT.